This section outlines one T cell receptor (beta chain) sequence together with its context. These data belong to a study of T cells in Graves' hyperthyroidism and ophthalmopathy. The CDR3 regions of TCR beta were amplified from RNA transcripts. With the HTBI primer set, the TCR CDR3 went through a first round of RT-PCR. MiXCR was run by TCRdb on the multiplex PCR reads, yielding one entry per CDR3 protein. This table has hundreds of thousands of distinct CDR3 sequences, roughly 40% appearing once. Patients aged 18 to 65 had newly diagnosed hyperthyroidism that had lasted under 2 months. Clinical symptoms, serum thyroxine, TRAb, thyroid ultrasound and orbital computed tomography informed diagnoses. Per the germline V gene, CDR1 is SQVTM and CDR2 is ANQGSEA. This CDR3 comprises 10 residues. V lost 7 bases and J 8 bases, leaving 8 bases between the germline ends.

Sequencing was carried out using blood. This TCR came from a man between 18 and 29 years old with Graves' hyperthyroidism. The chain carries TRBV29-1 and TRBJ2-2; no reliable D call. CDR3 region: CSALTGELFF. The CDR3 DNA reads TGCAGCGCCCTGACAGGGGAGCTGTTTTTT.